A selection of T cell receptor beta chains follows, all from one sample in a study of shared clonotypes between healthy human individuals. The assay was immunoSEQ multiplex PCR, and TCRdb's table has in-frame clones only and misses some. Of 2.5 million or so clones listed, 85% to 95% are singletons. Sequences were obtained from naive CD4+ T cells sorted from blood. These receptors came from a man in his late teens or twenties in good health. CDR3s include the opening cysteine and the closing phenylalanine or tryptophan. The D gene is left open where the match is weak.

V gene	J gene	D gene	CDR3 protein
TRBV13	TRBJ2-5	.	CASSLNSRSQETQYF
TRBV5-1	TRBJ1-1	.	CASSPGGVNTEAFF
TRBV20-1	TRBJ1-1	.	CSARANTEAFF
TRBV10-3	TRBJ1-5	TRBD1	CAIGSGTGFLF
TRBV14	TRBJ2-7	TRBD2	CASSHWASGSYEQYF
TRBV28	TRBJ2-3	.	CASRTPGEPTQYF
TRBV14	TRBJ1-4	.	CASSSQGLGKLFF
TRBV18	TRBJ1-2	.	CASSPEGSNYGYTF
TRBV5-1	TRBJ1-6	.	CASSLGEGGSPLHF
TRBV4-1	TRBJ1-2	TRBD1	CASSLRTGGYDGYTF
TRBV6-5	TRBJ2-2	TRBD1	CASRPGTGGFGELFF
TRBV7-2	TRBJ2-1	.	CASSKIRGAWFF
TRBV5-8	TRBJ2-5	TRBD1	CASSVRQGPETQYF
TRBV7-6	TRBJ1-4	TRBD1	CASSLGTGETNEKLFF
TRBV5-1	TRBJ1-3	.	CASSLNAQGSGNTIYF
TRBV30	TRBJ1-1	TRBD1	CAWSKGARTEAFF
TRBV4-1	TRBJ2-2	TRBD1	CASSRREPGQGTTGGELFF
TRBV14	TRBJ1-1	.	CASSQGLLGNTEAFF
TRBV19	TRBJ1-6	.	CASSIDPLQASPLHF
TRBV15	TRBJ1-4	.	CATSRDPGSPNEKLFF
TRBV25-1	TRBJ1-4	.	CASRGGLNEKLFF
TRBV9	TRBJ2-1	.	CASSVAPPGNEQFF
TRBV27	TRBJ2-7	.	CASTSSPGPTYEQYF
TRBV10-3	TRBJ2-3	TRBD2	CAISPTLLAGVSTDTQYF
TRBV15	TRBJ2-7	TRBD2	CATSRGTSGTEQYF
TRBV11-1	TRBJ2-3	TRBD2	CASSPRTSGRSYF
TRBV13	TRBJ2-3	.	CASSMRMGVTDTQYF
TRBV2	TRBJ1-1	.	CASSDPREGPNTEAFF
TRBV4-1	TRBJ1-6	.	CASSQERVGQSSYNSPLHF
TRBV10-2	TRBJ2-7	TRBD1	CAMHNGTGNVYEQYF
TRBV29-1	TRBJ2-1	TRBD1	CSVDRGQFNEQFF
TRBV13	TRBJ2-7	.	CASTPRSGPPGEQYF
TRBV27	TRBJ2-1	.	CASRSLGSGTRFF
TRBV27	TRBJ2-7	.	CASSALFENGSYEQYF
TRBV29-1	TRBJ2-2	TRBD2	CSGGRAVTGELFF
TRBV21-1	TRBJ1-4	.	CASSKSGREEEGGANEKLFF
TRBV7-2	TRBJ2-7	.	CASSLDGGNYEQYF
TRBV4-1	TRBJ2-5	TRBD2	CASSQDSGSPQETQYF
TRBV18	TRBJ2-5	.	CASSPPGLQETQYF
TRBV6-5	TRBJ1-1	.	CASSYSPQRTDEAFF
TRBV28	TRBJ1-6	TRBD1	CASSAAGTGNSPLHF
TRBV6-1	TRBJ2-7	.	CASSEGRAYEQYF
TRBV5-1	TRBJ2-2	.	CASSRYRVDTGELFF
TRBV30	TRBJ2-3	.	CAWSAPLGERFRDTQYF
TRBV10-2	TRBJ2-3	.	CASSETYTQYF
TRBV28	TRBJ1-2	.	CASSFGGYGYTF
TRBV19	TRBJ2-1	.	CASQKGGRSYNEQFF
TRBV30	TRBJ2-3	.	CAWSRGHSTDTQYF
TRBV2	TRBJ2-1	TRBD2	CASSGLARDNEQFF
TRBV19	TRBJ2-3	.	CASSSSGAGGTDTQYF
TRBV10-3	TRBJ2-7	.	CAISERQHNYEQYF
TRBV5-4	TRBJ1-2	.	CASSLVGAGGYTF
TRBV28	TRBJ1-6	TRBD1	CASSLTGNNSPLHF